The clone carrying this TCR beta chain turned up a few times. Unique molecular identifiers were used in preparing the TCRbeta library. One entry per CDR3 protein, called by TCRdb with MiXCR from the PCR reads. Of roughly 590,000 distinct CDR3 sequences in the sample, around 16% were seen once. The sample belongs to a study of T-cell reconstitution after alpha-beta-depleted transplantation in children. Germline values: CDR1 LGHNA, CDR2 YSLEER. This CDR3 spans 20 amino acids. V was clipped by 0 bases and J by 2 bases, with 23 bases between them. The chain carries TRBV4-3 and TRBJ2-1; D gene uncertain. The sample here was PBMCs from the stem cell graft donor, taken from the stem cell graft. The source is a human donor who donated a stem cell graft to a child with acute myeloid leukemia. The CDR3 loop reads CASSQEFNRELPTTYNEQFF. CDR3 in DNA: TGCGCCAGCAGCCAAGAATTTAACAGAGAATTGCCTACGACCTACAATGAGCAGTTCTTC.